This TCR beta chain was captured in a study of T cells in Graves' hyperthyroidism and ophthalmopathy. Germline V gene sequence: CDR1 SGHAT, CDR2 FQNNGV. The CDR3 is 14 residues long. Trimming pared 6 bases from V and 2 bases from J, leaving 14 bases between. This clonotype was counted at least ten times. Across 18 months, stable Graves' hyperthyroidism was marked by no progression to ophthalmopathy. Not enrolled were patients with uncontrolled infection, other autoimmune disease, pregnancy or lactation. Diagnosing involved the use of clinical symptoms, serum thyroxine and TRAb, thyroid ultrasound and orbital computed tomography. TCR beta CDR3 sequences were amplified from RNA transcripts. First-round RT-PCR with HTBI primers amplified the TCR CDR3 region. TCRdb processed the multiplex PCR reads anew with MiXCR; each CDR3 protein has one entry. The table has more than 100,000 distinct CDR3 sequences, approximately 50% seen once.

The receptor was isolated from a man in his forties or fifties with Graves' hyperthyroidism. The chain has TRBV11-2 and TRBJ2-7; no definite D call. The specimen was blood. The CDR3 nucleotides read TGTGCCAGCAGTCCGGCACCTGGGCCCTACGAGCAGTACTTC. Residues: CASSPAPGPYEQYF.